This is a list of T cell receptor beta chains from one sample in a study of T cells expressing NK-cell markers. TCRdb re-called the 5' RACE reads and catalogs CDR3 proteins one per entry, DNA excluded. There are about 460,000 distinct CDR3 sequences in the sample, with around 1.4% held by the top ten. The sample comprised blood T cells: a sorted CD56 or NKG2C T cell subset, CD4+ or CD8+ T cells, or bulk PBMC T cells (not recorded which). These receptors were collected from a woman in her fifties or sixties in good health. Each CDR3 is given with its conserved first and last residue.

V	J	CDR3
TRBV20-1	TRBJ2-1	CSARDGRFSYNEQFF
TRBV2	TRBJ1-5	CASTSGQLVWPQHF
TRBV14	TRBJ2-1	CASSHQVGERAEQFF
TRBV4-1	TRBJ1-2	CASSHKGPYGYTF
TRBV12-3/TRBV12-4	TRBJ1-2	CASSPGQGRNYGYTF
TRBV27	TRBJ2-5	CASSLQDRGRRATQETQYF
TRBV19	TRBJ2-6	CASSRGQGERGANVLTF
TRBV6-4	TRBJ2-1	CASSAGTSGRATYNEQFF
TRBV12-3/TRBV12-4	TRBJ2-4	CASSSRDRGRVAKNIQYF
TRBV5-1	TRBJ1-4	CASSLSRGDNEKLFF
TRBV7-8	TRBJ2-5	CASSPHGREETQYF
TRBV5-4	TRBJ2-4	CASSLAGGLRNIQYF
TRBV6-1	TRBJ2-1	CASRLAGTGYNEQFF
TRBV29-1	TRBJ2-5	CSVRDGKETQYF
TRBV29-1	TRBJ2-5	CSVGGGQETQYF
TRBV30	TRBJ2-1	CAWSRRSSGWYNEQFF
TRBV24-1	TRBJ2-1	CATSGRGLAGSYNEQFF
TRBV4-1	TRBJ2-3	CASSRGLAGVLDTQYF
TRBV11-2	TRBJ1-1	CASSRTGSMNTEAFF
TRBV11-3	TRBJ1-1	CASSTLRGGGEAFF
TRBV10-3	TRBJ2-1	CAIKADRYNEQFF
TRBV20-1	TRBJ2-3	CSAPGEGGSRTDTQYF
TRBV7-9	TRBJ1-1	CASRRGVNTEAFF
TRBV5-1	TRBJ1-2	CASSPSSANYGYTF
TRBV5-5	TRBJ2-7	CASSLFVGYEQYF
TRBV6-5	TRBJ2-1	CASSGLAGVSPNEQFF